The sequence of this T cell receptor beta chain was determined in a study of Ad26.COV2.S vaccination and SARS-CoV-2 variants. About the research overall: The donor was enrolled in the Ad26.COV2.S arm of the COV1001 trial. In the study, Ad26.COV2.S was injected intramuscularly once, or twice 56 days apart.

The treatment here: 19 received Ad26.COV2.S at low or high dose, single or two shots; five or six received placebo; per-sample allocation not given. The study sampled participants on day 63 after the first vaccine or placebo injection. General observations from the study: Breadth of non-spike TCRs did not differ between vaccinees and placebo recipients.

Germline V CDR1 and CDR2: SEHNR, FQNEAQ (reference sequence). This CDR3 is 13 amino acids long. V lost 3 bases, J lost 8 bases, and 10 bases lay in between. The table lists this clone with a count of one. Its antigen remains unidentified. The repertoire was sequenced with immunoSEQ multiplex PCR; TCRdb's copy has only in-frame clones and lacks some. The table has fewer than 500,000 clones, 90% seen once. The sample consisted of peripheral blood, taken in a trial of Ad26.COV2.S vaccine versus placebo. The rearrangement links TRBV7-9 to TRBJ1-4; the D is unclear. This receptor was obtained from a person between 18 and 59 years old who received the Ad26.COV2.S COVID-19 vaccine or a placebo. DNA for the CDR3: TGTGCCAGCAGCTTGGGGATGGGAGAAAAACTGTTTTTT. It translates to CASSLGMGEKLFF.